This TCR beta chain was observed in a study of T-cell reconstitution after alpha-beta-depleted transplantation in children (TCRdb year 2016). For context, the study as a whole: Using TCR repertoire profiling, the study followed T-cell immune reconstitution in a quantitative way in children after TCRalphabeta/CD19-depleted allogeneic hematopoietic cell transplantation.

Libraries were prepared through PCR. Sequencing took place on an Illumina HiSeq 2500. Molecular barcoding was employed in the preparation of TCR libraries, with unique molecular identifiers being used to normalize TCRbeta repertoire quantification. TCRdb trimmed public reads at Q25 via fastp, called clones via MiXCR and kept in-frame beta chains. Records with the same CDR3 protein are collapsed into one entry carrying the most frequent genes and DNA. The sample data list about 500,000 distinct CDR3 sequences, and approximately 32% of these were observed just once. The ten largest clones add up to less than 2.5% of the sample. This clonotype was seen only a few times. No cognate antigen has been identified for it. No base-level quality is on record; no much larger clone is a single base apart. The junction carries 21 bases between V and J, which are trimmed by 1 base and 2 bases respectively. The CDR3 contains 17 residues, cysteine and phenylalanine counted. Left in the record is the CDR3 DNA by itself, 51 bases read in frame from the first base. CDR1 is given as DFQATT and CDR2 as SNEGSKA, both from the germline V gene (reference sequence).

This clonotype originated in a human donor who donated a stem cell graft to a child with aplastic anemia. The chain links TRBV20-1 with TRBJ2-7; the D gene may be TRBD1 or TRBD2, since each aligns over 5 bases. Sequenced material: PBMCs from the stem cell graft donor, taken from the stem cell graft. The CDR3 in this case is CSARGLQPGRAPYEQYF. The DNA sequence is TGCAGTGCTAGAGGGTTGCAGCCGGGACGGGCTCCCTACGAGCAGTACTTC.